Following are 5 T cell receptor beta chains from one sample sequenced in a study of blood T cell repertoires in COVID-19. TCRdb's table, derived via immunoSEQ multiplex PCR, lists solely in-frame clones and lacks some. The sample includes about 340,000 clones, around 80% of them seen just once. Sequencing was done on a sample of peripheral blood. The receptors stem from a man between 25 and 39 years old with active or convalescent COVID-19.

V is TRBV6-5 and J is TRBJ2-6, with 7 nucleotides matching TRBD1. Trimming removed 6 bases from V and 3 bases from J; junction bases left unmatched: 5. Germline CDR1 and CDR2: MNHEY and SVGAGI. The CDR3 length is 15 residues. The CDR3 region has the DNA TGTGCCAGCAGCCGACAGGGTGGTGGGGCCAACGTCCTGACTTTC. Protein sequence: CASSRQGGGANVLTF.

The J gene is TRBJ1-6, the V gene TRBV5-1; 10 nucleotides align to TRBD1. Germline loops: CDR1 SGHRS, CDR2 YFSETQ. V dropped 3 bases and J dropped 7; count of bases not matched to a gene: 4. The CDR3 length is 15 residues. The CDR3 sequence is CASSYGTGENSPLHF. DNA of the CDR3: TGCGCCAGCAGCTACGGGACAGGGGAGAATTCACCCCTCCACTTT.

In nucleotides, the CDR3 is TGTGCCAGCAGCCGATCAACAGGGGGTGGCTACGAGCAGTACTTC. It translates to CASSRSTGGGYEQYF. This rearrangement joins TRBV3-1 (or the pseudogene TRBV3-2) to TRBJ2-7; TRBD1 agrees at 8 bases. This CDR3 has 15 residues. Trimming at V came to 4 bases and at J to 3 bases, leaving 8 bases not matched to a gene. Germline values: CDR1 LGHDT, CDR2 YNNKEL (reference sequence).

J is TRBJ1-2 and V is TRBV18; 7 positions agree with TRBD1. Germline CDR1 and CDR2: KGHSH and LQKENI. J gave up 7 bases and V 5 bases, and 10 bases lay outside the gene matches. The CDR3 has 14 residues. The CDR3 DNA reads TGTGCCAGCTCATCGAACAGGGGAGAGGCTGGCTACACCTTC. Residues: CASSSNRGEAGYTF.

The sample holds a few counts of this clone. CDR3: CASSAGTGSTDTQYF. CDR3 coding DNA: TGTGCCAGCTCGGCCGGGACAGGTAGCACAGATACGCAGTATTTT. This rearrangement joins TRBV18 to TRBJ2-3; TRBD1 aligns across 8 bases. The germline gives CDR1 KGHSH, CDR2 LQKENI. V was clipped by 6 bases and J by 0 bases; unmatched bases: 5. The CDR3 has 15 residues.